The 9 T cell receptor beta chains below were found in one sample sequenced in a study of shared clonotypes between healthy human individuals. TCRdb's copy holds only in-frame clones and misses some; the assay was immunoSEQ multiplex PCR. This sample has about 510,000 clones; 60% to 80% occur once, and the top ten carry about 12%. What was sequenced was PBMCs. These receptors all come from a middle-aged woman in good health. Some clones in this sample may be carry-over from other donors' samples.

This chain connects TRBV6-6 to TRBJ1-5; D gene unclear. Germline-derived CDR1 and CDR2 are MNHNY and SVGAGI (reference sequence). The CDR3 covers 13 residues. Trimming pared 2 bases from V and 10 bases from J, leaving 12 bases between. Here the CDR3 reads CASSYVADDPQHF. The DNA for the CDR3 is TGTGCCAGCAGTTACGTCGCGGACGATCCCCAGCATTTT.

This clone was detected only a few times. The chain is built from TRBV7-9 and TRBJ2-3; no clear D gene. This CDR3 comprises 16 residues. Trimming removed 5 bases at V and 2 bases at J, with 17 bases between. CDR1 and CDR2 from the germline V gene are SEHNR and FQNEAQ (reference sequence). In DNA form, the CDR3 reads TGTGCCAGCAGCCCCCCAGGTAGCAGGCACACAGATACGCAGTATTTT. This encodes CASSPPGSRHTDTQYF.

The rearrangement links TRBV7-9 to TRBJ1-1; possibly TRBD1 for D (5 bases). The CDR3 covers 13 residues. CDR1 SEHNR and CDR2 FQNEAQ come from the germline V gene (reference sequence). V was cut by 5 bases and J by 3 bases, with 10 bases left in between. CDR3 nucleotides: TGTGCCAGCAGCGCAGGGCGGGACACTGAAGCTTTCTTT. Translation gives CASSAGRDTEAFF.

The V and J genes are TRBV5-6 and TRBJ2-5, with a tentative D call TRBD1 (5 bases). Trimming left V 0 bases short and J 4 bases short, with 10 bases between. Germline V gives CDR1 SGHDT, CDR2 YYEEEE. This CDR3 has 14 residues. CDR3 amino acids: CASSLGAGAETQYF. The CDR3 region has the DNA TGTGCCAGCAGCTTGGGTGCTGGGGCAGAGACCCAGTACTTC.

The chain recombines TRBV14 with TRBJ2-7, with D perhaps TRBD2 (5 bases). Trimming cost V 1 base and J 7 bases, with 17 bases left between them. The germline V gene encodes CDR1 SGHDN and CDR2 FVKESK. The CDR3 contains 15 residues. CDR3 in amino acids: CASSQGGGRPREQYF. DNA of the CDR3: TGTGCCAGCAGCCAAGGAGGAGGCAGGCCTCGTGAGCAGTACTTC.

This clone was detected a few times. The chain is built from TRBV1 and TRBJ2-1; the table's TRBD2 call for D was not verified on the DNA. TRBV1 is labeled a pseudogene. This CDR3 is built from 10 residues. The CDR3 DNA follows: TGCACCACCCAGCGGGTTGAGCAGTTCTTC. It yields the protein CTTQRVEQFF.

The V call is TRBV7-8, the J call TRBJ1-2; the match to TRBD1 covers 11 bases. With 5 bases clipped from V and 4 bases from J, the junction kept 12 bases outside the gene matches. Germline V gene sequence: CDR1 SGHVS, CDR2 FQNEAQ. This CDR3 has 17 residues. The CDR3 coding sequence is TGTGCCAGCAGCCAACGAGGGACAGGGGGTTGGGGCTATGGCTACACCTTC. Protein sequence: CASSQRGTGGWGYGYTF.

V usage is TRBV5-4 and J usage is TRBJ2-1; the match to TRBD2 covers 13 bases. The germline CDR1 and CDR2 sequences are SGHNT and YYREEE (reference sequence). With V trimmed by 4 bases and J by 8 bases, 6 bases remained unmatched. The CDR3 consists of 15 residues. The CDR3 DNA is TGTGCCAGCAGCCCTACTAGCGGGAGGGCTTATGAGCAGTTCTTC. It yields the protein CASSPTSGRAYEQFF.

This chain uses TRBV19 with TRBJ2-1, with unresolved D. The V gene lost 1 base and the J gene lost 10 bases, with 5 bases spanning the gap. Germline V lookup: CDR1 LNHDA, CDR2 SQIVND (reference sequence). This CDR3 has 11 residues. The CDR3 DNA follows: TGTGCCAGTAGTATAGGGTGGGAGCAGTTCTTC. Protein: CASSIGWEQFF.